Following are 16 T cell receptor beta chains from one sample sequenced in a study of T cells in Graves' hyperthyroidism and ophthalmopathy. TCR beta CDR3 region amplification was performed from RNA transcripts. With the HTBI primer set, the TCR CDR3 went through a first round of RT-PCR. TCRdb used MiXCR to reprocess the multiplex PCR reads, holding one entry per CDR3 protein. The profile covers about 380,000 distinct CDR3 sequences, with approximately 14% appearing a single time and about 11% taken by the ten largest. Source material: blood. All receptors derive from an older woman with Graves' hyperthyroidism.

This clonotype was picked up a small number of times. The CDR3 loop reads CASKLGREEKLFF. CDR3 nucleotides: TGCGCCAGCAAGTTGGGGCGGGAAGAAAAACTGTTTTTT. The V gene is TRBV5-1, the J gene TRBJ1-4; a weak D match, TRBD1 (5 bases). Per germline, CDR1 SGHRS and CDR2 YFSETQ. Trimming took off 6 bases at V and 8 bases at J, with 14 bases between the two ends. The length of the CDR3 is 13 residues.

This clonotype came up many times. The CDR3 sequence is CASRGNGNEKLFF. DNA for the CDR3: TGTGCCAGTAGGGGAAACGGTAATGAAAAACTGTTTTTT. The V call is TRBV2, the J call TRBJ1-4; tentative D call: TRBD1 (5 bases). Germline CDR1 SNHLY, CDR2 FYNNEI. With 9 bases removed from V and 4 bases from J, the gap between germline ends came to 12 bases. CDR3 size: 13 residues.

The chain is built from TRBV4-2 and TRBJ1-2; 9 nucleotides align to TRBD1. Trimming took 0 bases from V and 5 from J; bases not matched to a gene: 1. Germline lookup yields CDR1 LGHNA and CDR2 YNFKEQ. The CDR3 contains 14 residues. The CDR3, as DNA: TGTGCCAGCAGCCAAGAACAGGGGGCTTATGGCTACACCTTC. Its protein product is CASSQEQGAYGYTF.

The V call is TRBV19, the J call TRBJ2-7, with 9 bases aligning to TRBD1. Per the germline V gene, CDR1 is LNHDA and CDR2 is SQIVND (reference sequence). CDR3 length equals 16 residues. J gave up 3 bases and V 3 bases, and 9 bases lay outside the gene matches. The CDR3 spells CASSISGTGLIYEQYF. CDR3 in DNA: TGTGCCAGTAGTATTTCCGGGACAGGGCTTATCTACGAGCAGTACTTC.

Ten or more counts support this clonotype. This chain joins TRBV24-1 and TRBJ1-1; D call uncertain. This CDR3 comprises 11 residues. The V end was cut by 4 bases, the J end by 10 bases, with 9 bases between. Germline lookup yields CDR1 KGHDR and CDR2 SFDVKD. The CDR3 region is CATSEGLAAFF. The DNA for the CDR3 is TGTGCCACCAGTGAGGGGTTGGCAGCTTTCTTT.

This clonotype was seen ten or more times. This chain joins TRBV11-2 and TRBJ2-7; maybe TRBD1 (6 bases). V lost 5 bases to trimming and J lost 1 base, with 12 bases between them. Germline assignment: CDR1 SGHAT and CDR2 FQNNGV. This CDR3 has 14 amino acids. CDR3 region: CASSRDIGSYEQYF. Here the CDR3 DNA reads TGTGCCAGCAGCAGGGACATCGGTTCCTACGAGCAGTACTTC.

This clonotype appeared many times. V usage is TRBV11-1 and J usage is TRBJ2-4; the match to TRBD1 covers 7 bases. The CDR3 totals 14 residues. The germline V gene encodes CDR1 SGHAT and CDR2 FQDESV (reference sequence). The junction had 4 bases not matched to a gene; V was cut back by 3 bases and J by 5 bases. The CDR3 sequence: CASSFTGAENIQYF. CDR3 DNA: TGTGCCAGCAGCTTTACAGGGGCGGAAAACATTCAGTACTTC.

The chain is built from TRBV19 and TRBJ2-5; D not certain. The germline gives CDR1 LNHDA, CDR2 SQIVND (reference sequence). Deletions cut 5 bases from V and 5 bases from J, with 9 bases between. This CDR3 region has 12 residues. The chain's CDR3 is CASSGMVETQYF. The DNA for the CDR3 is TGTGCCAGTAGTGGGATGGTGGAGACCCAGTACTTC.

The J gene is TRBJ1-4, the V gene TRBV27; D is ambiguous. Germline CDR1 and CDR2: MNHEY and SMNVEV (reference sequence). V lost 5 bases to trimming and J lost 3 bases, with 13 bases between them. The CDR3 covers 15 residues. The CDR3: CASSPGGQANEKLFF. In nucleotides, the CDR3 is TGTGCCAGCAGTCCCGGAGGGCAGGCTAATGAAAAACTGTTTTTT.

This clonotype appeared many times. V gene TRBV15 combines with J gene TRBJ1-1; a possible D gene is TRBD1 (5 bases). With 5 bases removed from V and 7 bases from J, the gap between germline ends came to 20 bases. Germline V gene sequence: CDR1 LNHNV, CDR2 YYDKDF (reference sequence). The CDR3 has 15 amino acids. The CDR3 nucleotides are TGTGCCACCAGCCCCGGCGGGGGGATCGTACTTGAAGCTTTCTTT. Amino acids: CATSPGGGIVLEAFF.

This clonotype has a handful of counts. V gene TRBV6-1 combines with J gene TRBJ2-1; TRBD1 matches at 7 bases. V lost 10 bases, J lost 0 bases, and 3 bases stayed unmatched. From germline, CDR1 is MNHNS and CDR2 SASEGT. This CDR3 has 13 residues. The CDR3 region has the DNA TGTGCCATCGACAGGGTCTCCTACAATGAGCAGTTCTTC. Amino acid sequence: CAIDRVSYNEQFF.

The V call is TRBV10-1, the J call TRBJ2-2, with 8 bases matching TRBD1. Germline-derived CDR1 and CDR2 are WNHNN and SYGVQD (reference sequence). The CDR3 contains 15 residues. After removal of 5 bases from V and 7 bases from J, the junction contained 9 bases not matched to a gene. The CDR3 sequence is CASSYPTGESGELFF. In nucleotides, the CDR3 is TGCGCCAGCAGTTATCCGACAGGGGAGAGCGGGGAGCTGTTTTTT.

The chain is built from TRBV6-1 and TRBJ1-5, with TRBD1 as a possible D gene (5 bases). The germline V gene encodes CDR1 MNHNS and CDR2 SASEGT. Deletions cut 3 bases from V and 6 bases from J, with 15 bases between. The CDR3 runs 15 residues. The CDR3, as DNA: TGTGCCAGCAGTGAGCATTGGGCAGGGAGTCAGCCCCAGCATTTT. This translates into CASSEHWAGSQPQHF.

The V call is TRBV24-1, the J call TRBJ2-1; no reliable D call. V gave up 11 bases and J gave up 2 bases, with 15 bases separating them. The germline V gene encodes CDR1 KGHDR and CDR2 SFDVKD. This CDR3 region has 14 residues. The CDR3 loop is CASKKPGPYNEQFF. CDR3 sequence (DNA): TGTGCCAGCAAAAAACCGGGCCCCTACAATGAGCAGTTCTTC.

About this clonotype: One base away lies a much larger clone, so this may be a sequencing read error. The J gene is TRBJ1-4, the V gene TRBV28; perhaps TRBD1 as D (6 bases). The CDR3 has 18 amino acids. The germline CDR1 and CDR2 sequences are MDHEN and SYDVKM. The CDR3 reads CASSLFLGISGVDEKLFF. CDR3 in DNA: TGTGCCAGCAGCTTATTCTTGGGAATCTCAGGGGTCGATGAAAAACTGTTTTTT.

This clonotype has a count of ten or more. J is TRBJ2-7 and V is TRBV18; TRBD2 matches at 11 bases. The CDR3 has 12 amino acids. The trim removed 6 bases at V and 9 bases at J, leaving 4 bases unmatched. CDR1 and CDR2 (germline): KGHSH, LQKENI. The CDR3 nucleotides read TGTGCCAGCTCGCCGGGACTAGCGGCGCAGTACTTC. The encoded protein is CASSPGLAAQYF.